This TCR beta chain was sequenced during a study of cytomegalovirus exposure and HLA in healthy donors. General observations from the study: The study designated about 160 TCR beta chains cytomegalovirus-associated. HLA allele associations emerged for roughly 16,000 TCR beta sequences in a later analysis, at 0.05 false discovery rate.

This clone was seen a few times. No antigen is known for it. Both 60 Vbeta primers and 13 Jbeta primers went into the PCR. Here immunoSEQ multiplex PCR was the method, and the copy in TCRdb shows in-frame clones only, minus some. The table lists about 120,000 clones, 81% of them singletons. V was trimmed by 0 bases and J by 2 bases, leaving 14 bases between them. Germline V gene lookup returns CDR1 SGDLS and CDR2 YYNGEE. CDR3 length equals 16 residues. Sequencing used PBMCs. The sequence was collected from a woman under 40 in good health and CMV-seronegative. The genes are TRBV9 and TRBJ2-5; tentative D call: TRBD1 (6 bases). CDR3: CASSVALGGQQETQYF. The DNA for the CDR3 is TGTGCCAGCAGCGTAGCTTTAGGTGGACAGCAAGAGACCCAGTACTTC.